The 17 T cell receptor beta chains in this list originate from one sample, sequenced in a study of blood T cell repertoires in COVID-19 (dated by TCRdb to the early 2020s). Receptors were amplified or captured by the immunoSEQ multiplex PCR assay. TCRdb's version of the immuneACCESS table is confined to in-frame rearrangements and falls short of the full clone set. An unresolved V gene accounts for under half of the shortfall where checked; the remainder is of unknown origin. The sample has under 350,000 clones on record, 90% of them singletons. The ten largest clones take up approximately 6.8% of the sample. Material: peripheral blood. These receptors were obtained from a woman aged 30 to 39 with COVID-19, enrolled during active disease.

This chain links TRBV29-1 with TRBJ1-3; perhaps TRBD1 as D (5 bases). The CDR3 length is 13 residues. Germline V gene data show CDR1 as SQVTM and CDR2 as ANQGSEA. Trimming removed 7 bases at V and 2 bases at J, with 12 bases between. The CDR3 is CSAARGTGNTIYF. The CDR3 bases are TGCAGCGCCGCTCGGGGGACTGGAAACACCATATATTTT.

The CDR3 reads CASSTTGQGINQPQHF. In DNA, the CDR3 is TGTGCCAGTAGTACGACGGGACAGGGGATAAATCAGCCCCAGCATTTT. The J gene is TRBJ1-5, the V gene TRBV19; 10 nucleotides align to TRBD1. Germline V gene sequence: CDR1 LNHDA, CDR2 SQIVND (reference sequence). The CDR3 sequence is 16 residues long. Trimming removed 4 bases from V and 4 bases from J; junction bases left unmatched: 7.

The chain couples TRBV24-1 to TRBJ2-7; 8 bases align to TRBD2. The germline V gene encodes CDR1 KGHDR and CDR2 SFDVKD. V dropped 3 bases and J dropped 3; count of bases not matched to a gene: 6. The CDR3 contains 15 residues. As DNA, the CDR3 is TGTGCCACCAGTGATCAGTCTAGCGGGCACTACGAGCAGTACTTC. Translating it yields CATSDQSSGHYEQYF.

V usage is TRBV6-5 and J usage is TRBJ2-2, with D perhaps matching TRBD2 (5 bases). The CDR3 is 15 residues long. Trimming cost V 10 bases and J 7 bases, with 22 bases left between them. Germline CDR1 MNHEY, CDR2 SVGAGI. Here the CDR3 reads CATEGQRLGVGELFF. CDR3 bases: TGTGCCACCGAAGGGCAGCGTCTCGGGGTCGGGGAGCTGTTTTTT.

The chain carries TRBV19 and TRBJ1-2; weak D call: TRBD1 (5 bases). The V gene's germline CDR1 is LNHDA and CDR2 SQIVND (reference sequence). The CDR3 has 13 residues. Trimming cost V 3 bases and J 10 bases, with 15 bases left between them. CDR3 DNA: TGTGCCAGTAGTATTCACGGCAGGGACTTCTACACCTTC. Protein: CASSIHGRDFYTF.

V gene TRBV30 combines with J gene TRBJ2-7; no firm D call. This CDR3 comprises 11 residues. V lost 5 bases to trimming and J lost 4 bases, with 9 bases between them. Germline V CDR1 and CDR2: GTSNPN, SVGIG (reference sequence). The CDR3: CAWGKLYEQYF. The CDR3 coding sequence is TGTGCCTGGGGGAAGCTTTACGAGCAGTACTTC.

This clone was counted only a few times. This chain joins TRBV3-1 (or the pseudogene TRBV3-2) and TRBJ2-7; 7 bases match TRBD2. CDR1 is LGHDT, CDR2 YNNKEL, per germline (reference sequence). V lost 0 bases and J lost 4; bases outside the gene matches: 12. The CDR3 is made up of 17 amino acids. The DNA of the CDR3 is TGTGCCAGCAGCCAAGATTGGGGTGGGACTAAAAGATACGAGCAGTACTTC. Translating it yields CASSQDWGGTKRYEQYF.

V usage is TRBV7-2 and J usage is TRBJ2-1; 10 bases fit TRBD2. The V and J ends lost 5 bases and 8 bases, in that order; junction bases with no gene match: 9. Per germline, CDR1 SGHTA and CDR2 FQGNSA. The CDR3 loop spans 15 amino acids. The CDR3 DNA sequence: TGTGCCAGCAGCCCCGGGGTAGCGGGAGGCGATGAGCAGTTCTTC. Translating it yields CASSPGVAGGDEQFF.

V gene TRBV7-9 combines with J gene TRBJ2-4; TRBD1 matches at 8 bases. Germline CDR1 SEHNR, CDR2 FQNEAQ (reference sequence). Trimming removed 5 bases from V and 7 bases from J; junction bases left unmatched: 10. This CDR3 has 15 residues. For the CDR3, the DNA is TGTGCCAGCAGCCCCGCCGGGACAGGCGTGAACATTCAGTACTTC. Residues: CASSPAGTGVNIQYF.

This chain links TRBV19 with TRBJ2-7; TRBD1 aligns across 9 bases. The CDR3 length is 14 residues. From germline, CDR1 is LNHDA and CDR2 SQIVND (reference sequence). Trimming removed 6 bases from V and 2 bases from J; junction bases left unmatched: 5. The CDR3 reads CASRETGGTYEQYF. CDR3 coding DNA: TGTGCCAGTAGGGAGACAGGGGGTACCTACGAGCAGTACTTC.

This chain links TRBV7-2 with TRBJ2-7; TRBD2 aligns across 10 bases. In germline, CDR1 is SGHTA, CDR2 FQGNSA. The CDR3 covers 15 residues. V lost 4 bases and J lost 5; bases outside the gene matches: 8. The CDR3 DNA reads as TGTGCCAGCAGCTACGTAGCGGGAGGCCTCGACGAGCAGTACTTC. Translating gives CASSYVAGGLDEQYF.

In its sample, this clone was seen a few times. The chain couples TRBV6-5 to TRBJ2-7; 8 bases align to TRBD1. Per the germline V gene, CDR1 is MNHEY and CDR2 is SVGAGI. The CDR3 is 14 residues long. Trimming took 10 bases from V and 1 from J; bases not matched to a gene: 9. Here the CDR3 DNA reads TGTGCCATATCCAGGGGGCCCCATTCCTACGAGCAGTACTTC. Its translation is CAISRGPHSYEQYF.

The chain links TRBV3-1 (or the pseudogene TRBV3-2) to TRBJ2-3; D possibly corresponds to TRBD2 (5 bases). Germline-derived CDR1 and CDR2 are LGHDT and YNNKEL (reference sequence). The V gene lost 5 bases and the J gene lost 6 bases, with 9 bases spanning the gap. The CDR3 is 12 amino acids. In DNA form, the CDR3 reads TGTGCCAGCAGCTCCACTAGGGATACGCAGTATTTT. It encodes CASSSTRDTQYF.

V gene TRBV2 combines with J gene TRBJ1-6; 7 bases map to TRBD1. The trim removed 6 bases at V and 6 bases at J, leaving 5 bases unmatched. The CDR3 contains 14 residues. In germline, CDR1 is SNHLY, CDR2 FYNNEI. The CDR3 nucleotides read TGTGCCAGCAGGAGGGGGCGCCTTAATTCACCCCTCCACTTT. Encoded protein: CASRRGRLNSPLHF. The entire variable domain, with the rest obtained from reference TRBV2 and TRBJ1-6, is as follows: EPEVTQTPSHQVTQMGQEVILRCVPISNHLYFYWYRQILGQKVEFLVSFYNNEISEKSEIFDDQFSVERPDGSNFTLKIRSTKLEDSAMYFCASRRGRLNSPLHFGNGTRLTVT.

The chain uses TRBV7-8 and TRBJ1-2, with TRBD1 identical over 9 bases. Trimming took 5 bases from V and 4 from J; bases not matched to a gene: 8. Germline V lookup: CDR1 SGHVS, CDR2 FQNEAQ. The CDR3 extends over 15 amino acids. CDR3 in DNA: TGTGCCAGCAGCCGTATCCGGGACAGGGTCTATGGCTACACCTTC. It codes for CASSRIRDRVYGYTF.

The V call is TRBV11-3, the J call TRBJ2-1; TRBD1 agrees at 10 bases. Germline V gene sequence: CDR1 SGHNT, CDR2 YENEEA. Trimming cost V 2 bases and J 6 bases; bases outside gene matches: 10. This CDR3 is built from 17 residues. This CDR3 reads CASSLSPGQGSVNEQFF. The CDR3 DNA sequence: TGTGCCAGCAGCTTAAGCCCGGGACAGGGGTCGGTCAATGAGCAGTTCTTC.

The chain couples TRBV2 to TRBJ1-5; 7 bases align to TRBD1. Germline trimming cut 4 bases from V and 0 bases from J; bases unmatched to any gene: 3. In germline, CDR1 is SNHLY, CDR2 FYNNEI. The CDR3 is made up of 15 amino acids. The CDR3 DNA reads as TGTGCCAGCAGTGGCCCAGGGGGTAGCAATCAGCCCCAGCATTTT. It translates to CASSGPGGSNQPQHF. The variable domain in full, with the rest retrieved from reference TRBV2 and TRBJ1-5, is EPEVTQTPSHQVTQMGQEVILRCVPISNHLYFYWYRQILGQKVEFLVSFYNNEISEKSEIFDDQFSVERPDGSNFTLKIRSTKLEDSAMYFCASSGPGGSNQPQHFGDGTRLSIL.